The 30 T cell receptor beta chains given below trace back to one sample, sequenced in a study of shared clonotypes between healthy human individuals (dated by TCRdb to the early 2020s). Library preparation employed the immunoSEQ multiplex PCR assay. Sourced from immuneACCESS, this table was stored by TCRdb with only in-frame sequences that have V and J called. A share of the clones is absent; for the studies checked, an unresolved V gene accounts for under half, and the remainder has no known explanation. This sample has some 900,000 clones in its table, and about 80% of those were observed once. The ten largest clones represent approximately 1.5% of the sample. The specimen was memory CD4+ T cells sorted from blood. This specimen's cell subset or site label, per the study, means: CD45RA-negative fraction. These receptors all stem from a man between 18 and 35 years old in good health.

V usage is TRBV6-1 and J usage is TRBJ1-1; D is undetermined. The CDR3 runs 12 residues. Trimming stripped 6 bases from V and 11 bases from J, with 16 bases between. Germline values: CDR1 MNHNS, CDR2 SASEGT. The CDR3 region is CASREMSWRAFF. The CDR3 nucleotides read TGTGCCAGCAGGGAAATGAGCTGGAGGGCTTTCTTT.

On this clone itself: Other DNA sequences of this sample code for an identical CDR3. The rearrangement uses TRBV25-1 and TRBJ1-2, with D unresolved. Deletions cut 5 bases from V and 5 bases from J, with 6 bases between. CDR3 length equals 11 residues. In germline, CDR1 is MGHDK, CDR2 SYGVNS. The CDR3 nucleotides read TGTGCCAGCAGTTTGGGATATGGCTACACCTTC. This translates into CASSLGYGYTF.

J is TRBJ1-2 and V is TRBV2, with D perhaps TRBD1 (5 bases). Per the germline V gene, CDR1 is SNHLY and CDR2 is FYNNEI. The ends were cut back, 7 bases at V and 0 bases at J, with 9 bases in the middle. The CDR3 is 13 amino acids. The CDR3 sequence is CASIGDSNYGYTF. CDR3 DNA: TGTGCCAGCATTGGGGACTCTAACTATGGCTACACCTTC.

The rearrangement joins TRBV6-8 to TRBJ2-7; a weak D match, TRBD2 (6 bases). Germline V lookup: CDR1 MNHGY, CDR2 SAAAGT. This CDR3 region has 14 residues. V shed 11 bases and J shed 4 bases, with 21 bases lying between them. The CDR3 bases are TGTGCCGCCGGGAAGCGGGCGGAAAGGTACGAGCAGTACTTC. Encoded protein: CAAGKRAERYEQYF.

This chain connects TRBV5-1 to TRBJ2-7; weak D call: TRBD1 (6 bases). The CDR3 is made up of 14 amino acids. V shed 4 bases and J shed 2 bases, with 13 bases lying between them. Looked up from germline, CDR1 is SGHRS and CDR2 is YFSETQ. The CDR3 region is CASSPGQSPYEQYF. CDR3 DNA sequence: TGCGCCAGCAGCCCCGGACAGAGCCCCTACGAGCAGTACTTC.

The genes are TRBV6-5 and TRBJ2-2, with TRBD2 matching 10 bases. The junction had 10 bases not matched to a gene; V was cut back by 2 bases and J by 10 bases. The CDR3 totals 16 residues. The germline V gene encodes CDR1 MNHEY and CDR2 SVGAGI. The CDR3 nucleotides read TGTGCCAGCAGTTACGATTCAGCGGGGGGGCTTGTGGAGCTGTTTTTT. It yields the protein CASSYDSAGGLVELFF.

This clone has more than one count but fewer than ten. The chain links TRBV7-2 to TRBJ2-5; D is perhaps TRBD2 (6 bases). CDR1 SGHTA and CDR2 FQGNSA come from the germline V gene. The CDR3 sequence is 16 residues long. V was cut by 1 base and J by 4 bases, with 16 bases left in between. CDR3 in amino acids: CASSLGPPGGAETQYF. CDR3 in DNA: TGTGCCAGCAGCTTAGGGCCCCCTGGCGGGGCAGAGACCCAGTACTTC.

This clone appeared a few times. The chain links TRBV6-6 to TRBJ2-1; 7 bases map to TRBD2. Per germline, CDR1 MNHNY and CDR2 SVGAGI (reference sequence). CDR3 size: 12 residues. Here the CDR3 reads CVAGRAKNEQFF. The CDR3 bases are TGTGTCGCGGGGAGGGCCAAGAATGAGCAGTTCTTC.

V and J are TRBV5-5 and TRBJ1-5, with 7 bases matching TRBD1. The V gene's germline CDR1 is SGHKS and CDR2 YYEKEE (reference sequence). CDR3 size: 14 residues. After removal of 2 bases from V and 3 bases from J, the junction contained 2 bases not matched to a gene. CDR3 residues: CASSFGTANQPQHF. CDR3 coding DNA: TGTGCCAGCAGCTTCGGGACAGCCAATCAGCCCCAGCATTTT.

The gene calls are TRBV7-6 and TRBJ2-1; the D gene is possibly TRBD2 (5 bases). The CDR3 covers 14 residues. Looked up from germline, CDR1 is SGHVS and CDR2 is FNYEAQ. Trimming pared 5 bases from V and 8 bases from J, leaving 16 bases between. The DNA for the CDR3 is TGTGCCAGCAGCCAGCAAAGCGGTAGCTATGAGCAGTTCTTC. It translates to CASSQQSGSYEQFF.

The chain joins TRBV6-5 to TRBJ1-5, with unresolved D. The germline V and J ends were trimmed by 7 bases and 5 bases, with 12 bases remaining between them. Germline assignment: CDR1 MNHEY and CDR2 SVGAGI. The CDR3 spans 13 residues. Written as DNA, the CDR3 is TGTGCCAGCACCGAGGGCCCATATCAGCCCCAGCATTTT. This sequence encodes CASTEGPYQPQHF.

The CDR3, as DNA: TGTGCCTGGAGGGACGGTAGGGGCACCGTTCAGCCCCAGCATTTT. It codes for CAWRDGRGTVQPQHF. The chain is built from TRBV30 and TRBJ1-5, with D perhaps TRBD1 (5 bases). The germline V gene encodes CDR1 GTSNPN and CDR2 SVGIG (reference sequence). This CDR3 is 15 amino acids long. Trimming removed 3 bases at V and 6 bases at J, with 18 bases between.

The V and J genes are TRBV6-1 and TRBJ2-5; no firm D call. The CDR3 has 13 amino acids. V was shortened by 11 bases and J by 3 bases, with 16 bases between the two germline ends. From germline, CDR1 is MNHNS and CDR2 SASEGT. CDR3 protein: CAFKRAGEETQYF. In DNA, the CDR3 is TGTGCCTTCAAAAGGGCAGGAGAAGAGACCCAGTACTTC.

The chain is built from TRBV6-5 and TRBJ1-1; D gene uncertain. Trimming took 6 bases from V and 0 from J, leaving 11 bases between them. Germline values: CDR1 MNHEY, CDR2 SVGAGI. The CDR3 covers 14 residues. The CDR3 reads CASSLVGLNTEAFF. DNA of the CDR3: TGTGCCAGCAGCCTCGTGGGTCTGAACACTGAAGCTTTCTTT.

V is TRBV5-4 and J is TRBJ2-7; D possibly corresponds to TRBD2 (9 bases). The CDR3 totals 16 residues. Germline lookup yields CDR1 SGHNT and CDR2 YYREEE (reference sequence). Trimming pared 4 bases from V and 3 bases from J, leaving 20 bases between. The CDR3 protein is CASSPRTGTSLYEQYF. The DNA of the CDR3 is TGTGCCAGCAGCCCACGGACAGGGACTAGCCTCTACGAGCAGTACTTC.

The chain carries TRBV10-3 and TRBJ1-5; D unresolved. Trimming took 0 bases from V and 0 from J, leaving 9 bases between them. Germline-derived CDR1 and CDR2 are ENHRY and SYGVKD. The CDR3 has 16 amino acids. The CDR3 DNA reads TGTGCCATCAGTGAGTCGGGGAGGGCTAGCAATCAGCCCCAGCATTTT. This sequence encodes CAISESGRASNQPQHF.

This chain uses TRBV6-1 with TRBJ2-5; a weak D match, TRBD1 (6 bases). The CDR3 totals 20 residues. Germline loops: CDR1 MNHNS, CDR2 SASEGT. V was pared by 1 base and J by 5 bases, with 29 bases between. The CDR3 sequence is CASSEGGIWQGPQGIETQYF. The CDR3 bases are TGTGCCAGCAGTGAAGGGGGGATTTGGCAGGGACCTCAGGGGATCGAGACCCAGTACTTC.

The DNA for the CDR3 is TGTGCCAGCAGTGACCCTGGGGAGGGGGCGGAGACCCAGTACTTC. Translation gives CASSDPGEGAETQYF. This rearrangement joins TRBV25-1 to TRBJ2-5; D may correspond to TRBD1 or TRBD2 (7 bases each). Trimming removed 3 bases from V and 5 bases from J, with 16 bases in between. Looked up from germline, CDR1 is MGHDK and CDR2 is SYGVNS. The CDR3 loop spans 15 amino acids.

The chain is built from TRBV7-9 and TRBJ2-7; either TRBD1 or TRBD2 may supply D (5 bases each). Trimming left V 4 bases short and J 5 bases short, with 18 bases between. The CDR3 is 15 residues long. From germline, CDR1 is SEHNR and CDR2 FQNEAQ (reference sequence). This CDR3 is CASSSDRDQPHEQYF. As DNA, the CDR3 is TGTGCCAGCAGCTCGGACCGGGACCAGCCCCACGAGCAGTACTTC.

V and J are TRBV6-1 and TRBJ2-7, with 11 nucleotides matching TRBD1. The CDR3 totals 15 residues. Germline CDR1 MNHNS, CDR2 SASEGT. Trimming cost V 3 bases and J 4 bases; bases outside gene matches: 5. The CDR3 region has the DNA TGTGCCAGCAGTGATCGGACAGGGGGCCGTTACGAGCAGTACTTC. It codes for CASSDRTGGRYEQYF.

This clone was seen many times. The same CDR3 also results from other DNA sequences found in this sample. In DNA form, the CDR3 reads TGTGCCAGCAGTTTGGGGCGGAACACTGAAGCTTTCTTT. Amino acids: CASSLGRNTEAFF. The rearrangement joins TRBV27 to TRBJ1-1; the D gene is possibly TRBD1 (5 bases). The V gene lost 3 bases and the J gene lost 1 base, with 6 bases spanning the gap. Germline values: CDR1 MNHEY, CDR2 SMNVEV (reference sequence). This CDR3 contains 13 residues.

Worth noting for this clone: The sample has other DNA sequences that encode this CDR3 too. The chain joins TRBV30 to TRBJ2-7; weak D call: TRBD2 (6 bases). The ends were cut back, 1 base at V and 3 bases at J, with 7 bases in the middle. CDR1 GTSNPN and CDR2 SVGIG come from the germline V gene (reference sequence). This CDR3 has 12 residues. Here the CDR3 DNA reads TGTGCCTGGAGTGCCGGGGGCTACGAGCAGTACTTC. It is translated as CAWSAGGYEQYF.

The J gene is TRBJ2-7, the V gene TRBV4-2; D assignment may be TRBD1 or TRBD2 (5 bases each). Looked up from germline, CDR1 is LGHNA and CDR2 is YNFKEQ. The CDR3 length is 13 residues. Trimming pared 4 bases from V and 7 bases from J, leaving 14 bases between. Here the CDR3 DNA reads TGTGCCAGCAGCCTTCAGGGCACTAGGGAGCAGTACTTC. Its translation: CASSLQGTREQYF.

In DNA form, the CDR3 reads TGTGCCAGCAGTTTAGGGTGGGACAGCTTCTACGAGCAGTACTTC. Protein sequence: CASSLGWDSFYEQYF. The gene calls are TRBV27 and TRBJ2-7; 7 bases align to TRBD1. Trimming removed 2 bases from V and 3 bases from J; junction bases left unmatched: 7. CDR3 size: 15 residues. Germline assignment: CDR1 MNHEY and CDR2 SMNVEV (reference sequence).

This chain uses TRBV9 with TRBJ2-7; 11 bases align to TRBD2. J gave up 2 bases and V 0 bases, and 7 bases lay outside the gene matches. The germline V gene encodes CDR1 SGDLS and CDR2 YYNGEE. CDR3 length equals 17 residues. The DNA of the CDR3 is TGTGCCAGCAGCGTAGGGGGTACTAGCGGGAGAACCTACGAGCAGTACTTC. As protein: CASSVGGTSGRTYEQYF. The whole variable domain, remainder taken from reference TRBV9 and TRBJ2-7, is DSGVTQTPKHLITATGQRVTLRCSPRSGDLSVYWYQQSLDQGLQFLIQYYNGEERAKGNILERFSAQQFPDLHSELNLSSLELGDSALYFCASSVGGTSGRTYEQYFGPGTRLTVT.

This sequence joins TRBV7-2 and TRBJ1-6; TRBD1 agrees at 7 bases. The V segment lost 4 bases and the J segment 10 bases; nucleotides outside the gene matches: 10. In germline, CDR1 is SGHTA, CDR2 FQGNSA. The CDR3 runs 15 residues. The CDR3 DNA sequence: TGTGCCAGCAGCTCCAGACAGGGCAGGAACTCACCCCTCCACTTT. Translation: CASSSRQGRNSPLHF.

The J gene is TRBJ1-1, the V gene TRBV10-3; D is perhaps TRBD1 (5 bases). The germline CDR1 and CDR2 sequences are ENHRY and SYGVKD. This CDR3 spans 15 amino acids. V was clipped by 0 bases and J by 6 bases, with 14 bases between them. The CDR3 sequence: CAISESKGRPAEAFF. Here the CDR3 DNA reads TGTGCCATCAGTGAGTCTAAGGGGCGTCCCGCTGAAGCTTTCTTT.

This clone appeared a few times. This chain links TRBV27 with TRBJ2-2; D is possibly TRBD1 or TRBD2 (5 bases each). Germline CDR1 and CDR2: MNHEY and SMNVEV (reference sequence). The CDR3 is made up of 15 amino acids. The V end was cut by 10 bases, the J end by 6 bases, with 21 bases between. In nucleotides, the CDR3 is TGTGCCACGCGGGTTTCAGGGCAGGGCTCCGGGGAGCTGTTTTTT. Its translation: CATRVSGQGSGELFF.

The chain links TRBV6-1 to TRBJ1-3, with D perhaps matching TRBD1 (5 bases). With 10 bases removed from V and 0 bases from J, the gap between germline ends came to 13 bases. The CDR3 extends over 14 amino acids. Per the germline V gene, CDR1 is MNHNS and CDR2 is SASEGT. CDR3: CATQKQVSGNTIYF. CDR3 DNA: TGTGCCACACAAAAACAGGTCTCTGGAAACACCATATATTTT.

The rearrangement joins TRBV7-2 to TRBJ2-2; D is unresolved. This CDR3 contains 14 residues. Looked up from germline, CDR1 is SGHTA and CDR2 is FQGNSA. Trimming took 6 bases from V and 4 from J, leaving 12 bases between them. The CDR3 DNA sequence: TGTGCCAGCAGGCAAAGTATCACCACCGGGGAGCTGTTTTTT. Its protein is CASRQSITTGELFF.